These 25 T cell receptor beta chains share one sample of origin, sequenced in a study of control samples from healthy donors and cancer patients. Profiled with immunoSEQ multiplex PCR; TCRdb holds only in-frame clones, not every one. The sample lists roughly 86,000 clones, 90% seen once, with 3.5% to 4.5% in the top ten. Sequencing used blood. All receptors derive from a woman aged 18-30 years in good health.

The rearrangement joins TRBV5-1 to TRBJ2-3; possibly TRBD2 for D (7 bases). V gave up 2 bases and J gave up 2 bases, with 12 bases separating them. This CDR3 contains 15 residues. The germline V gene has CDR1 SGHRS and CDR2 YFSETQ. This CDR3 reads CASSLIGGATDTQYF. CDR3 DNA sequence: TGCGCCAGCAGCTTAATAGGGGGGGCCACAGATACGCAGTATTTT.

Concerning this clone itself: Distinct nucleotide sequences in the sample also encode this CDR3. The chain links TRBV18 to TRBJ2-5; the D is unclear. V was clipped by 3 bases and J by 2 bases, with 4 bases between them. Germline V gene data show CDR1 as KGHSH and CDR2 as LQKENI. The CDR3 spans 12 residues. In DNA form, the CDR3 reads TGTGCCAGCTCACCGCCACAAGAGACCCAGTACTTC. Protein: CASSPPQETQYF.

V usage is TRBV6-5 and J usage is TRBJ2-3, with D possibly called TRBD1 or TRBD2 (5 bases each). The germline V gene has CDR1 MNHEY and CDR2 SVGAGI. The ends were cut back, 5 bases at V and 4 bases at J, with 16 bases in the middle. This CDR3 has 15 amino acids. The CDR3 nucleotides are TGTGCCAGCAGTACCGGGACCATGGATGCAGATACGCAGTATTTT. Translation gives CASSTGTMDADTQYF.

This clone has only a few counts. The rearrangement joins TRBV14 to TRBJ2-7; a weak D match, TRBD2 (5 bases). V was trimmed by 5 bases and J by 4 bases, leaving 12 bases between them. Germline values: CDR1 SGHDN, CDR2 FVKESK. This CDR3 is built from 13 residues. DNA of the CDR3: TGTGCCAGCAGCACCCCAGAGGGATACGAGCAGTACTTC. It is translated as CASSTPEGYEQYF.

The chain combines TRBV7-9 with TRBJ2-7; 9 bases agree with TRBD1. The junction had 7 bases not matched to a gene; V was cut back by 5 bases and J by 5 bases. CDR1 is SEHNR and CDR2 is FQNEAQ in the germline V gene (reference sequence). This CDR3 spans 14 amino acids. CDR3 bases: TGTGCCAGCAGCCCTCGGGACAGGGCGGACGAGCAGTACTTC. Translating it yields CASSPRDRADEQYF.

The chain carries TRBV6-5 and TRBJ2-3; TRBD2 is a possible D gene (5 bases). CDR1 is MNHEY, CDR2 SVGAGI, per germline. The CDR3 has 14 residues. V gave up 9 bases and J gave up 0 bases, with 13 bases separating them. CDR3 nucleotides: TGTGCCAGGGGCGTAAGGGAGAGCACAGATACGCAGTATTTT. Protein product: CARGVRESTDTQYF.

V usage is TRBV5-1 and J usage is TRBJ2-3; TRBD2 aligns across 11 bases. V lost 4 bases and J lost 3; bases outside the gene matches: 7. Germline CDR1 and CDR2: SGHRS and YFSETQ. CDR3 length: 16 amino acids. In DNA, the CDR3 is TGCGCCAGCAGCACCGGTTCTAGCGGGGGGACAGATACGCAGTATTTT. It translates to CASSTGSSGGTDTQYF.

The genes are TRBV12-2 and TRBJ1-5. TRBV12-2 is a listed pseudogene. The CDR3 extends over 15 amino acids. The CDR3 region is CASRERTEVNQPQHF. Here the CDR3 DNA reads TGTGCAAGTCGCGAGCGGACGGAGGTGAATCAGCCCCAGCATTTT.

The rearrangement uses TRBV18 and TRBJ1-1; D is possibly TRBD1 (6 bases). V was clipped by 2 bases and J by 8 bases, with 15 bases between them. CDR1 is KGHSH and CDR2 is LQKENI in the germline V gene. This CDR3 has 14 amino acids. DNA for the CDR3: TGTGCCAGCTCACCATACAGGGAACAGAAGGAAGCTTTCTTT. Translating gives CASSPYREQKEAFF.

This CDR3 reads CASTLWTGSYEQYF. The CDR3 bases are TGTGCCAGCACACTTTGGACGGGCTCCTACGAGCAGTACTTC. The chain joins TRBV3-1 (or the pseudogene TRBV3-2) to TRBJ2-7; D is unclear. Germline V gene lookup returns CDR1 LGHDT and CDR2 YNNKEL (reference sequence). The CDR3 is 14 amino acids. The V and J ends lost 7 bases and 0 bases respectively, with 13 bases between them.

The chain uses TRBV5-5 and TRBJ2-1; the match to TRBD2 covers 8 bases. This CDR3 has 16 residues. V gave up 0 bases and J gave up 9 bases; unmatched junction bases: 11. In germline, CDR1 is SGHKS, CDR2 YYEKEE (reference sequence). Here the CDR3 DNA reads TGTGCCAGCAGCTTGGGGGTAGCGGGGAACTATGGTGAGCAGTTCTTC. Translation: CASSLGVAGNYGEQFF. The full variable domain, with the rest looked up from reference TRBV5-5 and TRBJ2-1, is DAGVTQSPTHLIKTRGQQVTLRCSPISGHKSVSWYQQVLGQGPQFIFQYYEKEERGRGNFPDRFSARQFPNYSSELNVNALLLGDSALYLCASSLGVAGNYGEQFFGPGTRLTVL.

V usage is TRBV6-4 and J usage is TRBJ2-7; D is unclear. The CDR3 totals 12 residues. In germline, CDR1 is MRHNA, CDR2 SNTAGT. V lost 2 bases, J lost 3 bases, and 5 bases lay in between. DNA for the CDR3: TGTGCCAGCAGTGACGGCAGCTACGAGCAGTACTTC. Residues: CASSDGSYEQYF.

The J gene is TRBJ1-1, the V gene TRBV6-5; a possible D gene is TRBD1 (5 bases). Germline loops: CDR1 MNHEY, CDR2 SVGAGI. The ends were cut back, 7 bases at V and 1 base at J, with 16 bases in the middle. The CDR3 sequence is 15 residues long. As DNA, the CDR3 is TGTGCCAGCACCTCGAGGAGGGGACCGAACACTGAAGCTTTCTTT. Protein product: CASTSRRGPNTEAFF.

The chain is built from TRBV24-1 and TRBJ1-3, with a possible D match to TRBD1 (5 bases). The length of the CDR3 is 17 residues. In germline, CDR1 is KGHDR, CDR2 SFDVKD. V dropped 2 bases and J dropped 4 bases, with 17 bases sitting between them. The CDR3 loop reads CATSDSRDWGSGNTIYF. DNA of the CDR3: TGTGCCACCAGTGATTCCCGGGACTGGGGATCGGGAAACACCATATATTTT.

The rearrangement joins TRBV19 to TRBJ2-3, with D tentatively TRBD1 (6 bases). V lost 4 bases to trimming and J lost 5 bases, with 7 bases between them. Germline V gene data show CDR1 as LNHDA and CDR2 as SQIVND (reference sequence). The CDR3 spans 12 residues. CDR3 coding DNA: TGTGCCAGTAGTACCAGGGGAGATACGCAGTATTTT. Translated, it gives CASSTRGDTQYF.

The V and J genes are TRBV6-5 and TRBJ1-1; D is possibly TRBD1 (6 bases). Trimming took off 6 bases at V and 2 bases at J, with 13 bases between the two ends. The CDR3 is made up of 14 amino acids. The germline V gene has CDR1 MNHEY and CDR2 SVGAGI. CDR3 in amino acids: CASRNTGFNTEAFF. The CDR3 nucleotides are TGTGCCAGCAGAAATACAGGGTTTAACACTGAAGCTTTCTTT.

V usage is TRBV27 and J usage is TRBJ1-2; no definite D call. V lost 3 bases and J 8 bases, leaving 13 bases between the germline ends. The CDR3 consists of 13 residues. The germline V gene has CDR1 MNHEY and CDR2 SMNVEV (reference sequence). The CDR3 spells CASSFRNLGGYTF. The CDR3, as DNA: TGTGCCAGCAGTTTCCGGAACCTAGGGGGCTACACCTTC.

This clone was observed a single time. The rearrangement links TRBV27 to TRBJ1-1; D gene ambiguous. Trimming cost V 5 bases and J 3 bases, with 10 bases left between them. This CDR3 is 13 amino acids long. CDR1 is MNHEY and CDR2 is SMNVEV in the germline V gene (reference sequence). DNA of the CDR3: TGTGCCAGCAGTCCTCAGGTTTACACTGAAGCTTTCTTT. Its protein is CASSPQVYTEAFF.

The CDR3 sequence is CASSLERPRTEAFF. The CDR3 DNA reads as TGTGCCAGCAGCTTAGAAAGGCCGCGGACTGAAGCTTTCTTT. The chain is built from TRBV7-9 and TRBJ1-1, with D uncertain. The CDR3 covers 14 residues. Germline V gene lookup returns CDR1 SEHNR and CDR2 FQNEAQ (reference sequence). Trimming pared 1 base from V and 5 bases from J, leaving 11 bases between.

J is TRBJ1-1 and V is TRBV19; 8 nucleotides match TRBD1. Per the germline V gene, CDR1 is LNHDA and CDR2 is SQIVND (reference sequence). With V trimmed by 4 bases and J by 11 bases, 9 bases remained unmatched. The CDR3 spans 13 residues. CDR3 DNA sequence: TGTGCCAGTAGTAGTCCGGACAGGGCAATGGCTTTCTTT. Translation: CASSSPDRAMAFF. The whole variable domain, remainder taken from reference TRBV19 and TRBJ1-1, is DGGITQSPKYLFRKEGQNVTLSCEQNLNHDAMYWYRQDPGQGLRLIYYSQIVNDFQKGDIAEGYSVSREKKESFPLTVTSAQKNPTAFYLCASSSPDRAMAFFGQGTRLTVV.

This chain joins TRBV7-2 and TRBJ1-1; 7 nucleotides agree with TRBD1. Per germline, CDR1 SGHTA and CDR2 FQGNSA. V lost 4 bases to trimming and J lost 4 bases; unmatched junction nucleotides: 3. The CDR3 contains 13 residues. DNA for the CDR3: TGTGCCAGCAGCTCCGGGACAGCCACTGAAGCTTTCTTT. Encoded protein: CASSSGTATEAFF.

The table lists this clone with a few counts. The CDR3 spells CASSQDRGGDREGSNQPQHF. In DNA, the CDR3 is TGTGCCAGCAGCCAAGATCGAGGGGGCGACAGGGAAGGGAGCAATCAGCCCCAGCATTTT. The V gene is TRBV4-2, the J gene TRBJ1-5, with 7 positions matching TRBD1. Germline CDR1 and CDR2: LGHNA and YNFKEQ. This CDR3 has 20 residues. The trim removed 0 bases at V and 1 base at J, leaving 15 bases unmatched.

V and J are TRBV18 and TRBJ2-7, with D hard to call. Germline V gene data show CDR1 as KGHSH and CDR2 as LQKENI. Trimming took 6 bases from V and 7 from J, leaving 16 bases between them. CDR3 size: 13 residues. The CDR3 spells CASSPSRLYEQYF. DNA for the CDR3: TGTGCCAGCTCCCCCTCCCGACTCTATGAGCAGTACTTC.

This sequence joins TRBV5-4 and TRBJ2-2; perhaps D is TRBD1 or TRBD2 (5 bases each). V was cut by 3 bases and J by 2 bases, with 11 bases left in between. CDR1 is SGHNT and CDR2 is YYREEE in the germline V gene (reference sequence). CDR3 length equals 15 residues. CDR3 DNA: TGTGCCAGCAGCTCCGGGACGGGTAACACCGGGGAGCTGTTTTTT. This sequence encodes CASSSGTGNTGELFF.

This clone was observed a handful of times. This sample includes further DNA sequences coding for the same CDR3. The chain joins TRBV6-4 to TRBJ2-1, with 10 positions matching TRBD2. J was trimmed by 0 bases and V by 4 bases; bases with no gene match: 0. Germline V gives CDR1 MRHNA, CDR2 SNTAGT. This CDR3 has 15 amino acids. The DNA of the CDR3 is TGTGCCAGCAGTGCTAGCGGGGGCTCCTACAATGAGCAGTTCTTC. This gives the protein CASSASGGSYNEQFF.